The rows below give T cell receptor beta chains drawn from one sample of a study of blood T cell repertoires in COVID-19. Sequenced by immunoSEQ multiplex PCR; TCRdb stores in-frame clones only, minus some. The table shows about 190,000 clones, with 70% to 90% occurring only once. Material for sequencing was peripheral blood. These receptors were taken from a woman in her thirties or forties who had recovered from COVID-19. CDR3s include the opening cysteine and the closing phenylalanine or tryptophan. A D gene is named only where the DNA matches it firmly. Some rows mark clone size as missing; the rest say once, few, many or name a class of expanded clone.

v_gene	abundance	d_gene	j_gene	CDR3aa	CDR3nt
TRBV7-2	NA	NA	TRBJ2-1	CASSSGVPNHYNEQFF	TGTGCCAGCAGCTCAGGGGTCCCTAACCACTACAATGAGCAGTTCTTC
TRBV27	NA	TRBD1	TRBJ1-1	CASILDRDHTEAFF	TGTGCCAGCATCCTGGACAGGGACCACACTGAAGCTTTCTTT
TRBV5-1	NA	NA	TRBJ2-7	CASSLGTGTIYEQYF	TGCGCCAGCAGCTTGGGTACCGGGACAATCTACGAGCAGTACTTC
TRBV27	once	NA	TRBJ2-1	CASSFRQGYYNEQFF	TGTGCCAGCAGTTTCCGGCAGGGGTACTACAATGAGCAGTTCTTC
TRBV6-4	NA	TRBD1	TRBJ2-2	CASSDGQGAGELFF	TGTGCCAGCAGTGACGGACAGGGCGCCGGGGAGCTGTTTTTT
TRBV18	NA	NA	TRBJ1-1	CASSPFWSGDRNTEAFF	TGTGCCAGCTCACCCTTCTGGTCGGGGGATAGGAACACTGAAGCTTTCTTT
TRBV6-7	few	TRBD1	TRBJ2-7	CASSPHRGPYEQYF	TGTGCCAGCAGTCCTCACAGGGGGCCCTACGAGCAGTACTTC
TRBV6-2/TRBV6-3	NA	NA	TRBJ1-1	CASIYSQWTEAFF	TGTGCCAGCATCTACTCACAGTGGACTGAAGCTTTCTTT
TRBV19	NA	TRBD1	TRBJ2-7	CASSPRTGKNEQYF	TGTGCCAGTAGTCCGCGGACAGGGAAAAACGAGCAGTACTTC
TRBV2	NA	NA	TRBJ2-5	CASSEVAEKETQYF	TGTGCCAGCAGTGAAGTAGCGGAGAAAGAGACCCAGTACTTC
TRBV13	NA	TRBD2	TRBJ2-7	CASSSKGLASYEQYF	TGTGCCAGCAGCTCAAAGGGACTAGCGAGCTACGAGCAGTACTTC
TRBV5-5	NA	NA	TRBJ1-1	CASSLNFRTVNTEAFF	TGTGCCAGCAGCTTGAATTTCCGGACAGTGAACACTGAAGCTTTCTTT
TRBV7-2	NA	TRBD1	TRBJ1-4	CASSGTAPGRKLFF	TGTGCCAGCAGCGGGACAGCGCCGGGGCGAAAACTGTTTTTT
TRBV11-2	NA	TRBD1	TRBJ2-7	CASRRPGQGEEQYF	TGTGCCAGCAGGCGACCGGGACAGGGCGAGGAGCAGTACTTC
TRBV12-5	NA	TRBD2	TRBJ2-7	CASGLVPGTSGTEQYF	TGTGCTAGTGGTTTGGTACCTGGGACTAGCGGGACCGAGCAGTACTTC
TRBV6-2/TRBV6-3	NA	TRBD2	TRBJ2-7	CTSSYALAGAEQYF	TGTACCAGCAGTTATGCCCTAGCGGGAGCCGAGCAGTACTTC
TRBV19	NA	TRBD1	TRBJ1-4	CASTLDRDPNEKLFF	TGTGCCAGTACCCTGGACAGGGACCCTAATGAAAAACTGTTTTTT
TRBV6-5	NA	NA	TRBJ2-1	CASQTQGNNEQFF	TGTGCCAGCCAAACGCAGGGAAACAATGAGCAGTTCTTC
TRBV28	NA	NA	TRBJ1-2	CASSLRLGTGFDGYTF	TGTGCCAGCAGTTTACGGTTAGGAACAGGGTTTGATGGCTACACCTTC
TRBV19	NA	NA	TRBJ2-7	CASSFATATYEQYF	TGTGCCAGTAGTTTCGCGACAGCAACCTACGAGCAGTACTTC
TRBV6-5	NA	NA	TRBJ1-4	CATSRQNNEKLFF	TGTGCCACCAGTCGACAGAATAATGAAAAACTGTTTTTT
TRBV29-1	NA	NA	TRBJ1-1	CSVEVGGGGMAEAFF	TGCAGCGTTGAAGTTGGGGGGGGCGGCATGGCTGAAGCTTTCTTT
TRBV7-9	NA	TRBD2	TRBJ2-1	CASSLDTAGGVLEFF	TGTGCCAGCAGCTTAGATACAGCGGGAGGGGTCCTAGAGTTCTTC
TRBV7-9	NA	TRBD2	TRBJ2-2	CASSSGTSGNTGELFF	TGTGCCAGCAGCAGCGGGACTAGCGGGAACACCGGGGAGCTGTTTTTT
TRBV29-1	NA	NA	TRBJ2-2	CSAGGRFTGELFF	TGCAGCGCGGGGGGCAGATTCACCGGGGAGCTGTTTTTT
TRBV7-2	once	TRBD1	TRBJ1-5	CASSPIGADRVSNQPQHF	TGTGCCAGCAGCCCTATAGGGGCAGACAGGGTTAGCAATCAGCCCCAGCATTTT
TRBV5-1	NA	TRBD1	TRBJ2-5	CASSPITGVETQYF	TGCGCCAGCAGCCCAATCACAGGGGTAGAGACCCAGTACTTC
TRBV28	NA	NA	TRBJ2-2	CASSLVSGFGSGELFF	TGTGCCAGCAGTTTAGTCAGCGGCTTTGGATCCGGGGAGCTGTTTTTT
TRBV7-2	NA	NA	TRBJ1-3	CASSLAPLYGNTIYF	TGTGCCAGCAGCTTAGCCCCTCTGTATGGAAACACCATATATTTT
TRBV6-5	once	TRBD1	TRBJ1-4	CASSTQGARGEKLFF	TGTGCCAGCAGCACACAGGGGGCGAGGGGGGAAAAACTGTTTTTT
TRBV24-1	NA	NA	TRBJ2-7	CATSPYRVPSEQYF	TGTGCCACCAGTCCGTACAGGGTCCCGAGCGAGCAGTACTTC
TRBV3-1/TRBV3-2	NA	NA	TRBJ2-7	CASSQRERFYEQYF	TGTGCCAGCAGCCAAAGGGAGCGGTTTTACGAGCAGTACTTC
TRBV6-5	once	NA	TRBJ2-5	CASSSITGTQYF	TGTGCCAGCAGTTCAATAACTGGGACCCAGTACTTC
TRBV5-1	NA	TRBD1	TRBJ2-7	CASSVRQGREQYF	TGCGCCAGCAGCGTTAGACAGGGCCGGGAGCAGTACTTC
TRBV29-1	NA	NA	TRBJ2-5	CSVEVGRGETQYF	TGCAGCGTTGAAGTTGGCAGGGGAGAGACCCAGTACTTC
TRBV6-5	NA	NA	TRBJ2-1	CASSSTGISYNEQFF	TGTGCCAGCAGTTCGACCGGGATTTCCTACAATGAGCAGTTCTTC
TRBV18	NA	NA	TRBJ1-4	CASSNLQQGEKLFF	TGTGCCAGCTCGAATTTACAACAGGGAGAAAAACTGTTTTTT
TRBV19	few	NA	TRBJ1-2	CASSMGGLGYGYTF	TGTGCCAGTAGTATGGGAGGGCTCGGGTATGGCTACACCTTC
TRBV19	NA	TRBD1	TRBJ2-7	CASSIVQGAGYEQYF	TGTGCCAGTAGTATAGTCCAGGGGGCTGGGTACGAGCAGTACTTC
TRBV10-3	NA	NA	TRBJ2-2	CAISESADTGELFF	TGTGCCATCAGTGAGTCCGCAGACACCGGGGAGCTGTTTTTT
TRBV7-9	NA	NA	TRBJ1-1	CASSLGGRSAEAFF	TGTGCCAGCAGCTTAGGTGGGAGGTCAGCTGAAGCTTTCTTT
TRBV5-1	NA	TRBD2	TRBJ2-6	CASSPRGGGAGANVLTF	TGCGCCAGCAGCCCTCGTGGGGGGGGAGCTGGGGCCAACGTCCTGACTTTC
TRBV5-1	NA	NA	TRBJ2-1	CASVRGGKDNEQFF	TGCGCCAGTGTAAGGGGGGGAAAGGACAATGAGCAGTTCTTC